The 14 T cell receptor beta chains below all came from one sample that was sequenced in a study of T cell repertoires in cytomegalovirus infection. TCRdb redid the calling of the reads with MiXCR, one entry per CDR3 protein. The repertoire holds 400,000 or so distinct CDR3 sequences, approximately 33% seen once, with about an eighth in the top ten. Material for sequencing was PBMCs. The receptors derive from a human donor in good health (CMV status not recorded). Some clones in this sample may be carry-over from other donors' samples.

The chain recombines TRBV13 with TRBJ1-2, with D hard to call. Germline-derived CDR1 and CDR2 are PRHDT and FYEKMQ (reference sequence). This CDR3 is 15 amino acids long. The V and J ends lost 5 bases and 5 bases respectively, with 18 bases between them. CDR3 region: CASSLGRTRAYGYTF. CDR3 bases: TGTGCCAGCAGCCTTGGACGGACCCGGGCGTATGGCTACACCTTC.

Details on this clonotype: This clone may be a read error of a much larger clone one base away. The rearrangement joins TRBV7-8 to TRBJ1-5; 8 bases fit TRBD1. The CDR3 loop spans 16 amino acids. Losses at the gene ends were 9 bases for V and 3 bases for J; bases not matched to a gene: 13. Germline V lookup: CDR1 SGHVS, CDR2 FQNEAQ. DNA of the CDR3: TGTGCCAGAAGCGCCGTGACAGGGGCAATCAATCAGCCCCAGCATTTT. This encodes CARSAVTGAINQPQHF.

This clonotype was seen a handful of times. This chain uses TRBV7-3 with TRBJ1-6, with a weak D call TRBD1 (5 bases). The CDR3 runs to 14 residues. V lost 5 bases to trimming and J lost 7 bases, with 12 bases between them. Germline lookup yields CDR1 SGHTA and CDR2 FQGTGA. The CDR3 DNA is TGTGCCAGCAGCCAGACAGTGGCCAATTCACCCCTCCACTTT. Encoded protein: CASSQTVANSPLHF.

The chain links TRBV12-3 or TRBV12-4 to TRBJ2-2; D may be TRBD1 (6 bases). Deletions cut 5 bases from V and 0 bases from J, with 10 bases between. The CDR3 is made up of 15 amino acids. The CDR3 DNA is TGTGCCAGCAGTCCCGGGACAACGAACACCGGGGAGCTGTTTTTT. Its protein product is CASSPGTTNTGELFF.

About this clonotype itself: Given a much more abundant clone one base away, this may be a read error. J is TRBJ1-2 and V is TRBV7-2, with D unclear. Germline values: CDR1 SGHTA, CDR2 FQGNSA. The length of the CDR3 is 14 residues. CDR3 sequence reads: CASSLPPGRNGYPF. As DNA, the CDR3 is TGTGCCAGCAGCTTACCCCCAGGTCGGAATGGCTACCCCTTC.

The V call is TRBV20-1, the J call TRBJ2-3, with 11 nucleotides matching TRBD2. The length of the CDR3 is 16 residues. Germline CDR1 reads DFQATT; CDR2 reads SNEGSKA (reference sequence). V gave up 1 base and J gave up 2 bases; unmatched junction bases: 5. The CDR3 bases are TGCAGTGCTAGAGGGGCTAGCGGGGGGACCACAGATACGCAGTATTTT. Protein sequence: CSARGASGGTTDTQYF.

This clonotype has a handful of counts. Here the CDR3 DNA reads TGTGCCAACTCGGACGCATTCACAGATACGCAGTATTTT. Its protein product is CANSDAFTDTQYF. The rearrangement joins TRBV6-1 to TRBJ2-3; unclear D gene. CDR1 MNHNS and CDR2 SASEGT come from the germline V gene. This CDR3 comprises 13 residues. Between the trimmed V and J ends, which lost 10 bases and 2 bases, there was a span of 13 bases.

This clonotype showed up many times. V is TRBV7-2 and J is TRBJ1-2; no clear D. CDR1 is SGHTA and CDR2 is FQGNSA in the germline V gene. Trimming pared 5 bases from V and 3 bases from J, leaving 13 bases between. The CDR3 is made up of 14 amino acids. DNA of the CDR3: TGTGCCAGCAGCCTAGACGTTGGGTACTATGGCTACACCTTC. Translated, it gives CASSLDVGYYGYTF.

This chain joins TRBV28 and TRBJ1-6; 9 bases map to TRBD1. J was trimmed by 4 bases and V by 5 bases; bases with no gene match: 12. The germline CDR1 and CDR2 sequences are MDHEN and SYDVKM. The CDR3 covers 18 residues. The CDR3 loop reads CASSPHSGTGIYNSPLHF. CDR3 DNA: TGTGCCAGCAGTCCCCACTCGGGGACAGGGATTTATAATTCACCCCTCCACTTT.

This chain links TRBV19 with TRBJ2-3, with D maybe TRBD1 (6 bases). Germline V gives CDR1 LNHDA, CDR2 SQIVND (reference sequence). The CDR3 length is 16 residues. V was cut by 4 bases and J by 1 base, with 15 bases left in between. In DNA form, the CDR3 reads TGTGCCAGTAGTACCCAGCAGGGGTGGGGCACAGATACGCAGTATTTT. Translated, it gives CASSTQQGWGTDTQYF.

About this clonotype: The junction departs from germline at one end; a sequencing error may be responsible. CDR3: CASRSRGTSGHEEFF. The CDR3 coding sequence is TGCGCCAGCAGGTCTCGAGGGACTAGCGGCCATGAGGAGTTCTTC. V and J are TRBV10-2 and TRBJ2-1; 11 nucleotides align to TRBD2. The CDR3 is 15 residues long. Germline CDR1 WSHSY, CDR2 SAAADI.

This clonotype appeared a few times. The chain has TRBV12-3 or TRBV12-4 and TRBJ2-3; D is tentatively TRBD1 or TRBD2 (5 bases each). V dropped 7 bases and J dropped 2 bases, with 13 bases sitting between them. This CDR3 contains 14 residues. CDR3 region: CASTRDGYTDTQYF. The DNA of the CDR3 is TGTGCCAGCACCCGGGACGGATACACAGATACGCAGTATTTT.

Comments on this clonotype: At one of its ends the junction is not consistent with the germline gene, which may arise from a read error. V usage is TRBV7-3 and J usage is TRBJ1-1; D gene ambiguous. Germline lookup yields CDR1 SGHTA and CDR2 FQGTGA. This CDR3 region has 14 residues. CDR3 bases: TGTGCCAGTAGCTTAGTACATTTGAACAATGAAGCTTTCTTT. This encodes CASSLVHLNNEAFF.

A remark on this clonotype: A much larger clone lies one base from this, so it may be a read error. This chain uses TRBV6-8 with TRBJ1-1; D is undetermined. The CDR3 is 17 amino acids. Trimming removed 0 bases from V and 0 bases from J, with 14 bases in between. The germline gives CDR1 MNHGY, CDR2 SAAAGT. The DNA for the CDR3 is TGTGCCAGCAGTTACTCGATATTAGGTTATTTGAACACTGAAGCTTTCTTT. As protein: CASSYSILGYLNTEAFF.